The following is a T cell receptor (beta chain) sequence with its context. The CDR3 covers 17 residues. Per germline, CDR1 MGHRA and CDR2 YSYEKL. With 1 base removed from V and 0 bases from J, the gap between germline ends came to 13 bases. The data are from a study of T cells in Graves' hyperthyroidism and ophthalmopathy. Using RNA transcripts as the source, TCR beta CDR3 regions were amplified. The HTBI primer set served for first-round RT-PCR of the TCR CDR3. TCRdb re-derived calls from the multiplex PCR reads in MiXCR, one entry per CDR3 protein. The table has over 550,000 distinct CDR3 sequences, roughly a sixth seen once.

This receptor was taken from a woman aged 18 to 35 with Graves' hyperthyroidism. This chain joins TRBV4-1 and TRBJ2-1; D not resolved. The source material was blood. Here the CDR3 DNA reads TGCGCCAGCAGCCAAGCCGGTGGCTTTAGCTCCTACAATGAGCAGTTCTTC. Translating gives CASSQAGGFSSYNEQFF.